The source of this TCR beta chain is a study of T cells expressing NK-cell markers. General observations from the study: In roughly 6 donors, dominant CD3+CD56+NKG2C+ clones formed roughly 1.0-7.5% of CD8+ cells.

Germline lookup yields CDR1 MNHNS and CDR2 SASEGT. This CDR3 comprises 14 residues. Reprocessing the 5' RACE reads, TCRdb reports a single entry for every CDR3 protein and omits DNA. The sample's table shows about 260,000 distinct CDR3 sequences. Of note for this clonotype: Antigen unknown.

The sequencing sample was made of blood T cells: a sorted CD56 or NKG2C T cell subset, CD4+ or CD8+ T cells, or bulk PBMC T cells (not recorded which). The gene calls are TRBV6-1 and TRBJ1-1; absent DNA, TCRdb's TRBD1 call cannot be checked. This clonotype was obtained from a woman between 18 and 70 years old in good health. CDR3 loop: CATTTLGHQGEAFF.